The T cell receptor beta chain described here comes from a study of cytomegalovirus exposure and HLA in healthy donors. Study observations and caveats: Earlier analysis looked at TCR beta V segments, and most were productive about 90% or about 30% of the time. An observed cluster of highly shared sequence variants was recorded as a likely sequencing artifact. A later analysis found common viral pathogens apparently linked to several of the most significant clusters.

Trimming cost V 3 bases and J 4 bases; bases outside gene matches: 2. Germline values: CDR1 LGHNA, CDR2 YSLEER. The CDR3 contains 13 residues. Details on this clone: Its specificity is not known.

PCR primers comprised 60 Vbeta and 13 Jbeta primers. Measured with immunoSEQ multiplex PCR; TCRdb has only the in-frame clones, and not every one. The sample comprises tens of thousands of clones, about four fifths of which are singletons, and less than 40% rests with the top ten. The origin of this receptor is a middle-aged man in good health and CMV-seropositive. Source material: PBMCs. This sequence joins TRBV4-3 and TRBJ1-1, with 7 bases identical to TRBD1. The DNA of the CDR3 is TGCGCCAGCAGCCATTACAGGGGCACTGAAGCTTTCTTT. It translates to CASSHYRGTEAFF.